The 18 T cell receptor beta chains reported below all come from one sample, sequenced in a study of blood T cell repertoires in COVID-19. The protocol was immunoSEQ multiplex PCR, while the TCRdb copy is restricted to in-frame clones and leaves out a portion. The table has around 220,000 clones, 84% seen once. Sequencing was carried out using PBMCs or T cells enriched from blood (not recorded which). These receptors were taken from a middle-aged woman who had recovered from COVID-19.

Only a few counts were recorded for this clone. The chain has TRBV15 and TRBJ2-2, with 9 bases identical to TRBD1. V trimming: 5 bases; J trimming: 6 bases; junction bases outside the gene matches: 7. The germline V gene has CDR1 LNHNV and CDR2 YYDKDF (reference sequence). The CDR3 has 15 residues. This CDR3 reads CATSRTGALAGELFF. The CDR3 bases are TGTGCCACCAGCCGGACAGGGGCTCTGGCCGGGGAGCTGTTTTTT.

CDR3 DNA: TGTGCCAGCAGCCAAGATGGGTCTAGCTGGCGACTGTTTTTT. It is translated as CASSQDGSSWRLFF. The chain recombines TRBV3-1 (or the pseudogene TRBV3-2) with TRBJ2-2; a possible D gene is TRBD2 (5 bases). V lost 0 bases and J 14 bases, leaving 16 bases between the germline ends. The CDR3 is 14 amino acids. CDR1 is LGHDT, CDR2 YNNKEL, per germline (reference sequence).

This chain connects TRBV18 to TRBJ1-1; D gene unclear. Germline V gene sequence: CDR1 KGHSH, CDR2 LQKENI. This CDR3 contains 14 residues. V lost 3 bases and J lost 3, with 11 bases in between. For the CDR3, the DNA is TGTGCCAGCTCACCCGCGGTGGATTACACTGAAGCTTTCTTT. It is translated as CASSPAVDYTEAFF.

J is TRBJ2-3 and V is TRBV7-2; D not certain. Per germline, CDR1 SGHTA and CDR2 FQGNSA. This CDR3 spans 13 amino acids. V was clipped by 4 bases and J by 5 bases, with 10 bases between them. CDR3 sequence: CASSSGLGDTQYF. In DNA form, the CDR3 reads TGTGCCAGCAGCTCGGGTCTGGGAGATACGCAGTATTTT.

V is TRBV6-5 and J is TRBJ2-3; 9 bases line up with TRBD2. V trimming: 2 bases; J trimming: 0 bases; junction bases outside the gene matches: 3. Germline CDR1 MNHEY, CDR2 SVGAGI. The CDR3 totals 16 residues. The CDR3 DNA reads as TGTGCCAGCAGTTACCGCCTAGCGGGAAGCACAGATACGCAGTATTTT. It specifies CASSYRLAGSTDTQYF.

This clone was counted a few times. CDR3 coding DNA: TGTGCCAGCAGCTTTGCGGGAGCGTCGGGAGAGACCCAGTACTTC. It yields the protein CASSFAGASGETQYF. The chain couples TRBV7-2 to TRBJ2-5, with TRBD2 matching over 7 bases. Germline trimming cut 3 bases from V and 4 bases from J; bases unmatched to any gene: 8. There are 15 residues in the CDR3. Germline values: CDR1 SGHTA, CDR2 FQGNSA.

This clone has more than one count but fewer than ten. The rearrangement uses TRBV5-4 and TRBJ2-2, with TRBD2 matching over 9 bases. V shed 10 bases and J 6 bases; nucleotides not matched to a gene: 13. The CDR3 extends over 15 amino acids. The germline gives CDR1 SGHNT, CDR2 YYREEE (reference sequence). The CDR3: CASSRASGTSGELFF. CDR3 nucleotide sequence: TGTGCCTCCTCTAGGGCTAGCGGGACTTCCGGGGAGCTGTTTTTT.

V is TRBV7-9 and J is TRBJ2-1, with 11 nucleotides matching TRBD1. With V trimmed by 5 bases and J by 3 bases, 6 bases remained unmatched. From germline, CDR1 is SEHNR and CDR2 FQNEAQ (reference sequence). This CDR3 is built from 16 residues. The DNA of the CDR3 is TGTGCCAGCAGCCCGACCGGGACAGGGGGCTACAATGAGCAGTTCTTC. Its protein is CASSPTGTGGYNEQFF.

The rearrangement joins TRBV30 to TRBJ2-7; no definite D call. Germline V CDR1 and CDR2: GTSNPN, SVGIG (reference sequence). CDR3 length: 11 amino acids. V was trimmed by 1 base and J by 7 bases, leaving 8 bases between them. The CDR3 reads CAWSEAWEQYF. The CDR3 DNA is TGTGCCTGGAGTGAAGCTTGGGAGCAGTACTTC.

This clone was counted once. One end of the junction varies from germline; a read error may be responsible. The CDR3 DNA is TGTGCCAGCAGCCAGAGAACTCGGGACTTC. Translating it yields CASSQRTRDF. The chain recombines TRBV3-1 (or the pseudogene TRBV3-2) with TRBJ2-4; D ambiguous. CDR3 length: 10 amino acids. In germline, CDR1 is LGHDT, CDR2 YNNKEL (reference sequence).

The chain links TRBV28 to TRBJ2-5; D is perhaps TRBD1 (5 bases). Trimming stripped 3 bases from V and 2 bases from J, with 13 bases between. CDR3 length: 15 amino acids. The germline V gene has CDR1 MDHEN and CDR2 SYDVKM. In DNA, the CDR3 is TGTGCCAGCAGTTTCTTGGGGCGAGGTCAAGAGACCCAGTACTTC. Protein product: CASSFLGRGQETQYF.

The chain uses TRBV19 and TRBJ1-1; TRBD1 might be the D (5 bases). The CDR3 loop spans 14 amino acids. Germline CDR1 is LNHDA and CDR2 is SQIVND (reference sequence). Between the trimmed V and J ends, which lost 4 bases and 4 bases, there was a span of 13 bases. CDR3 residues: CASSKKGPGTEAFF. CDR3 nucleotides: TGTGCCAGTAGTAAGAAGGGGCCGGGCACTGAAGCTTTCTTT.

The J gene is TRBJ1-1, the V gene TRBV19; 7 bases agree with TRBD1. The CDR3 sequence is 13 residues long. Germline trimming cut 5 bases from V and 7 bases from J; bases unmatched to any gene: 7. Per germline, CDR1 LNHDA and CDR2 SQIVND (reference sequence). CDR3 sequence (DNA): TGTGCCAGTAGTCTTACAGGGGTGGGTGAAGCTTTCTTT. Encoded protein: CASSLTGVGEAFF.

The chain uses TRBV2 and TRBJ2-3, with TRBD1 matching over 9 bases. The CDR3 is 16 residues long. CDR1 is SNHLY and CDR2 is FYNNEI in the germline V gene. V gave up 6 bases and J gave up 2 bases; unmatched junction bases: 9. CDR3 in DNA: TGTGCCAGCAGATTAAACAGGGGGCAGTCCACAGATACGCAGTATTTT. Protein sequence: CASRLNRGQSTDTQYF.

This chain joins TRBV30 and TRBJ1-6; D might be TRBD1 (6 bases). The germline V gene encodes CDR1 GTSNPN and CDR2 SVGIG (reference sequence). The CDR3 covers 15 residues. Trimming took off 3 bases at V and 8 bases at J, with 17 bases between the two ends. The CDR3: CAWRAGTLVYSPLHF. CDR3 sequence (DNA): TGTGCCTGGAGGGCCGGGACATTGGTATATTCACCCCTCCACTTT.

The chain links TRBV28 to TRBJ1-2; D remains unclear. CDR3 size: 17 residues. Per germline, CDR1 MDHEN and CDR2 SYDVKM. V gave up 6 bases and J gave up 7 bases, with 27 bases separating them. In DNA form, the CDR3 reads TGTGCCAGCAGCTTGGAGGCCGTCCGGGTTTTCCATGGTGGCTACACCTTC. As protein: CASSLEAVRVFHGGYTF.

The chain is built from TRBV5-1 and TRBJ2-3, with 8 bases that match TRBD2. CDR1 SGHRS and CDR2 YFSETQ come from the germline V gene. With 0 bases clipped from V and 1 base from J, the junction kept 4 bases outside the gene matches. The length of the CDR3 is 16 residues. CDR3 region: CASSLGVAGRTDTQYF. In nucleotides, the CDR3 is TGCGCCAGCAGCTTGGGCGTAGCGGGGCGCACAGATACGCAGTATTTT.

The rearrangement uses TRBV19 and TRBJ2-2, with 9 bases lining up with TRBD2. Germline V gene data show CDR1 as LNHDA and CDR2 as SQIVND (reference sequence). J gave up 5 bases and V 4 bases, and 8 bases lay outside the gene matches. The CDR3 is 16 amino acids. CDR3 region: CASSTPPGLATGELFF. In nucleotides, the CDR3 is TGTGCCAGTAGTACCCCCCCTGGACTAGCGACCGGGGAGCTGTTTTTT.